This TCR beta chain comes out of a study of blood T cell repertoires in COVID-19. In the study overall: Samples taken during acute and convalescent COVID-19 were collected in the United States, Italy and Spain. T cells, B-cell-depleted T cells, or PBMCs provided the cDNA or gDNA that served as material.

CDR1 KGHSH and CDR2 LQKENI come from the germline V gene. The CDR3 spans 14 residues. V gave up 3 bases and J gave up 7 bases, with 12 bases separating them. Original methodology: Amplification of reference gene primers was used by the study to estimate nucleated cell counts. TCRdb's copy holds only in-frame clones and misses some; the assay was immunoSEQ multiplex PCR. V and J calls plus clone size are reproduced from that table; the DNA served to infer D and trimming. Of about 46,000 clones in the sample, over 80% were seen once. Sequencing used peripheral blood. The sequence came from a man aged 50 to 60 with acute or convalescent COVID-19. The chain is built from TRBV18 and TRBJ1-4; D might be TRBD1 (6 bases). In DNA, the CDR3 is TGTGCCAGCTCACCCCGGGGGGCAGGTGAAAAACTGTTTTTT. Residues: CASSPRGAGEKLFF. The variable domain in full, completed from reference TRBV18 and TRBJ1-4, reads NAGVMQNPRHLVRRRGQEARLRCSPMKGHSHVYWYRQLPEEGLKFMVYLQKENIIDESGMPKERFSAEFPKEGPSILRIQQVVRGDSAAYFCASSPRGAGEKLFFGSGTQLSVL.